These T cell receptor beta chains were read from a single sample in a study of CD8+ T cells in alopecia areata. The table came from immunoSEQ multiplex PCR; TCRdb's copy has only in-frame clones and leaves some out. The sample has roughly 220,000 clones, 35% to 45% seen once; the top ten hold 0.48%. Sequenced here: CD4+ T cells sorted from blood, sampled at week 34, from a patient treated with tofacitinib. Receptors were obtained from a human donor with alopecia areata. Each CDR3 is given with its conserved first and last residue. The order of the fields is J gene, D gene, V gene, clone size, CDR3 protein, CDR3 DNA. D genes are given only for firm matches. Size is omitted from some rows. Given values are once, few, many or a class for expanded clones.

J gene: TRBJ2-1
D gene: TRBD1
V gene: TRBV30
clone size: NA
CDR3 protein: CAWSADGTGFNEQFF
CDR3 DNA: TGTGCCTGGAGTGCCGACGGGACAGGGTTCAATGAGCAGTTCTTC

J gene: TRBJ1-5
D gene: NA
V gene: TRBV15
clone size: NA
CDR3 protein: CATSRVQGGNQPQHF
CDR3 DNA: TGTGCCACCAGCAGAGTGCAGGGCGGCAATCAGCCCCAGCATTTT

J gene: TRBJ1-6
D gene: NA
V gene: TRBV5-4
clone size: few
CDR3 protein: CASSRDPDSPLHF
CDR3 DNA: TGTGCCAGCAGCCGGGACCCGGATTCACCCCTCCACTTT

J gene: TRBJ2-3
D gene: NA
V gene: TRBV5-1
clone size: NA
CDR3 protein: CASSLALETDTQYF
CDR3 DNA: TGCGCCAGCAGCTTGGCCCTGGAGACAGATACGCAGTATTTT

J gene: TRBJ1-2
D gene: NA
V gene: TRBV2
clone size: NA
CDR3 protein: CASSKTFLDYGYTF
CDR3 DNA: TGTGCCAGCAGTAAGACCTTCCTAGACTATGGCTACACCTTC

J gene: TRBJ1-5
D gene: NA
V gene: TRBV4-1
clone size: few
CDR3 protein: CASSQEGGGGQPQHF
CDR3 DNA: TGCGCCAGCAGCCAAGAAGGGGGAGGGGGTCAGCCCCAGCATTTT

J gene: TRBJ1-1
D gene: NA
V gene: TRBV7-9
clone size: few
CDR3 protein: CASSPRDPEAFF
CDR3 DNA: TGTGCCAGCAGCCCCCGAGACCCTGAAGCTTTCTTT

J gene: TRBJ1-2
D gene: NA
V gene: TRBV2
clone size: NA
CDR3 protein: CASRPTLVSQYGYTF
CDR3 DNA: TGTGCCAGCAGACCGACACTTGTGAGTCAATATGGCTACACCTTC

J gene: TRBJ2-7
D gene: TRBD2
V gene: TRBV4-1
clone size: NA
CDR3 protein: CASSQRESYEQYF
CDR3 DNA: TGCGCCAGCAGCCAGCGGGAGAGCTACGAGCAGTACTTC

J gene: TRBJ1-5
D gene: TRBD1
V gene: TRBV29-1
clone size: few
CDR3 protein: CSVVPGQGEAQHF
CDR3 DNA: TGCAGCGTCGTCCCGGGACAGGGGGAAGCCCAGCATTTT

J gene: TRBJ1-1
D gene: NA
V gene: TRBV18
clone size: few
CDR3 protein: CASSPGTAEAFF
CDR3 DNA: TGTGCCAGCTCACCGGGTACAGCTGAAGCTTTCTTT

J gene: TRBJ1-4
D gene: NA
V gene: TRBV5-1
clone size: NA
CDR3 protein: CASSLLMANEKLFF
CDR3 DNA: TGCGCCAGCAGCTTGTTGATGGCTAATGAAAAACTGTTTTTT

J gene: TRBJ2-2
D gene: NA
V gene: TRBV30
clone size: few
CDR3 protein: CAWSARLGAGELFF
CDR3 DNA: TGTGCCTGGAGTGCCCGGTTGGGGGCCGGGGAGCTGTTTTTT

J gene: TRBJ2-1
D gene: NA
V gene: TRBV7-2
clone size: NA
CDR3 protein: CASSWQSYNEQFF
CDR3 DNA: TGTGCCAGCAGCTGGCAATCCTACAATGAGCAGTTCTTC

J gene: TRBJ2-5
D gene: NA
V gene: TRBV4-1
clone size: NA
CDR3 protein: CASSQEVAGETQYF
CDR3 DNA: TGCGCCAGCAGCCAAGAGGTGGCGGGGGAGACCCAGTACTTC

J gene: TRBJ1-2
D gene: NA
V gene: TRBV7-2
clone size: NA
CDR3 protein: CASSDYVGNYGYTF
CDR3 DNA: TGTGCCAGCAGCGACTATGTAGGGAACTATGGCTACACCTTC

J gene: TRBJ2-5
D gene: TRBD2
V gene: TRBV5-4
clone size: few
CDR3 protein: CASSRTSGRRGQETQYF
CDR3 DNA: TGTGCCAGCAGTCGGACTAGCGGGAGAAGGGGTCAAGAGACCCAGTACTTC

J gene: TRBJ2-6
D gene: NA
V gene: TRBV4-1
clone size: few
CDR3 protein: CASSHPSNSGANVLTF
CDR3 DNA: TGCGCCAGCAGCCACCCCTCCAACTCTGGGGCCAACGTCCTGACTTTC

J gene: TRBJ2-7
D gene: NA
V gene: TRBV27
clone size: NA
CDR3 protein: CASSSIRGEQYF
CDR3 DNA: TGTGCCAGCAGCTCAATACGGGGAGAGCAGTACTTC

J gene: TRBJ2-1
D gene: TRBD2
V gene: TRBV30
clone size: few
CDR3 protein: CAWSVGTSGGNEQFF
CDR3 DNA: TGTGCCTGGAGTGTAGGGACTAGCGGGGGTAACGAGCAGTTCTTC

J gene: TRBJ2-1
D gene: NA
V gene: TRBV30
clone size: few
CDR3 protein: CAWSTGYEQFF
CDR3 DNA: TGTGCCTGGAGTACAGGGTATGAGCAGTTCTTC

J gene: TRBJ1-4
D gene: TRBD1
V gene: TRBV5-1
clone size: NA
CDR3 protein: CASSPSRGQVEKLFF
CDR3 DNA: TGCGCCAGCAGCCCAAGCAGGGGGCAGGTGGAAAAACTGTTTTTT

J gene: TRBJ2-5
D gene: TRBD1
V gene: TRBV27
clone size: few
CDR3 protein: CASSLQGEETQYF
CDR3 DNA: TGTGCCAGCAGTTTACAGGGGGAAGAGACCCAGTACTTC

J gene: TRBJ1-1
D gene: NA
V gene: TRBV2
clone size: NA
CDR3 protein: CASKIGGAEAFF
CDR3 DNA: TGTGCCAGCAAAATTGGGGGCGCTGAAGCTTTCTTT

J gene: TRBJ2-1
D gene: TRBD2
V gene: TRBV15
clone size: NA
CDR3 protein: CATSRPPREYNEQFF
CDR3 DNA: TGTGCCACCAGCAGGCCCCCGCGGGAGTACAATGAGCAGTTCTTC

J gene: TRBJ1-2
D gene: NA
V gene: TRBV27
clone size: NA
CDR3 protein: CATRGPGGYTF
CDR3 DNA: TGTGCCACCAGGGGACCCGGCGGCTACACCTTC

J gene: TRBJ1-1
D gene: TRBD1
V gene: TRBV4-2
clone size: few
CDR3 protein: CASSQEQGAMTEAFF
CDR3 DNA: TGTGCCAGCAGCCAAGAACAGGGGGCGATGACTGAAGCTTTCTTT

J gene: TRBJ1-6
D gene: NA
V gene: TRBV2
clone size: NA
CDR3 protein: CASSDQGLDGSPLHF
CDR3 DNA: TGTGCCAGCAGTGATCAGGGACTAGACGGATCACCCCTCCACTTT

J gene: TRBJ2-1
D gene: TRBD1
V gene: TRBV11-1
clone size: NA
CDR3 protein: CASSLGQGDYNEQFF
CDR3 DNA: TGTGCCAGCAGCTTAGGACAGGGAGACTACAATGAGCAGTTCTTC

J gene: TRBJ2-2
D gene: NA
V gene: TRBV30
clone size: NA
CDR3 protein: CAWSRVFGTGELFF
CDR3 DNA: TGTGCCTGGTCCAGGGTATTTGGCACCGGGGAGCTGTTTTTT

J gene: TRBJ2-5
D gene: TRBD1
V gene: TRBV5-6
clone size: few
CDR3 protein: CASSLGQGLLETQYF
CDR3 DNA: TGTGCCAGCAGCTTGGGACAGGGGTTATTGGAGACCCAGTACTTC

J gene: TRBJ2-1
D gene: TRBD1
V gene: TRBV19
clone size: few
CDR3 protein: CASSPPRDRARWQFF
CDR3 DNA: TGTGCCAGTAGTCCTCCACGGGACAGGGCGCGTTGGCAGTTCTTC

J gene: TRBJ1-1
D gene: NA
V gene: TRBV6-6
clone size: NA
CDR3 protein: CASSKGRSTEAFF
CDR3 DNA: TGTGCCAGCAGTAAGGGGAGAAGTACTGAAGCTTTCTTT

J gene: TRBJ2-2
D gene: NA
V gene: TRBV7-8
clone size: many
CDR3 protein: CASSLLVSTGELFF
CDR3 DNA: TGTGCCAGCAGCCTACTAGTGTCCACCGGGGAGCTGTTTTTT

J gene: TRBJ2-7
D gene: TRBD2
V gene: TRBV6-5
clone size: NA
CDR3 protein: CASSYSGEGYEQYF
CDR3 DNA: TGTGCCAGCAGTTACTCAGGGGAGGGCTACGAGCAGTACTTC

J gene: TRBJ1-6
D gene: NA
V gene: TRBV30
clone size: few
CDR3 protein: CAWSEQTNSPLHF
CDR3 DNA: TGTGCCTGGAGTGAACAGACTAATTCACCCCTCCACTTT

J gene: TRBJ1-1
D gene: TRBD1
V gene: TRBV5-6
clone size: few
CDR3 protein: CASMFLGRGLEAFF
CDR3 DNA: TGTGCCAGCATGTTCTTAGGCAGGGGGCTTGAAGCTTTCTTT

J gene: TRBJ2-5
D gene: TRBD2
V gene: TRBV4-2
clone size: NA
CDR3 protein: CASSQVSSGTGETQYF
CDR3 DNA: TGTGCCAGCAGCCAAGTGTCTAGCGGGACGGGGGAGACCCAGTACTTC

J gene: TRBJ2-7
D gene: NA
V gene: TRBV10-3
clone size: few
CDR3 protein: CAISLGQGNTYEQYF
CDR3 DNA: TGTGCCATCAGTCTTGGTCAGGGAAATACCTACGAGCAGTACTTC

J gene: TRBJ2-1
D gene: NA
V gene: TRBV29-1
clone size: NA
CDR3 protein: CSVGLGLAGSYNEQFF
CDR3 DNA: TGCAGCGTTGGCTTGGGCCTGGCCGGCTCCTACAATGAGCAGTTCTTC

J gene: TRBJ2-7
D gene: TRBD1
V gene: TRBV5-6
clone size: few
CDR3 protein: CASSLYLSRDSYEQYF
CDR3 DNA: TGTGCCAGCAGCCTTTACCTCTCCCGGGACAGCTACGAGCAGTACTTC

J gene: TRBJ1-5
D gene: NA
V gene: TRBV10-2
clone size: many
CDR3 protein: CASSGAFRGAQPQHF
CDR3 DNA: TGCGCCAGCAGTGGGGCATTTAGGGGGGCTCAGCCCCAGCATTTT

J gene: TRBJ2-1
D gene: NA
V gene: TRBV18
clone size: once
CDR3 protein: CASSPTVGAPNEQFF
CDR3 DNA: TGTGCCAGCTCACCGACGGTAGGGGCCCCCAATGAGCAGTTCTTC

J gene: TRBJ1-1
D gene: NA
V gene: TRBV6-6
clone size: NA
CDR3 protein: CASSLTDRDSGIEAFF
CDR3 DNA: TGTGCCAGCAGTTTGACCGACCGGGACTCGGGGATTGAAGCTTTCTTT

J gene: TRBJ2-3
D gene: TRBD2
V gene: TRBV29-1
clone size: NA
CDR3 protein: CSVGLSSGIADTQYF
CDR3 DNA: TGCAGCGTGGGCCTCTCTAGCGGGATCGCAGATACGCAGTATTTT

J gene: TRBJ1-5
D gene: NA
V gene: TRBV18
clone size: NA
CDR3 protein: CASSGVRDQPQHF
CDR3 DNA: TGTGCCAGCTCGGGGGTACGGGATCAGCCCCAGCATTTT

J gene: TRBJ2-1
D gene: NA
V gene: TRBV15
clone size: few
CDR3 protein: CATSRSPGASSSYNEQFF
CDR3 DNA: TGTGCCACCAGCAGAAGCCCAGGAGCCTCGAGCTCCTACAATGAGCAGTTCTTC

J gene: TRBJ1-4
D gene: NA
V gene: TRBV23-1
clone size: many
CDR3 protein: CASSQAGRKLFF
CDR3 DNA: TGCGCCAGCAGTCAAGCGGGACGGAAACTGTTTTTT

J gene: TRBJ2-1
D gene: TRBD2
V gene: TRBV5-1
clone size: once
CDR3 protein: CASSLDSGGSYNEQFF
CDR3 DNA: TGCGCCAGCAGCTTGGATAGCGGGGGGTCCTACAATGAGCAGTTCTTC

J gene: TRBJ1-2
D gene: NA
V gene: TRBV2
clone size: NA
CDR3 protein: CASSERGGTTNYGYTF
CDR3 DNA: TGTGCCAGCAGTGAACGGGGAGGAACTACTAACTATGGCTACACCTTC

J gene: TRBJ2-7
D gene: NA
V gene: TRBV6-6
clone size: NA
CDR3 protein: CASSPSTAAYEQYF
CDR3 DNA: TGTGCCAGCAGTCCATCGACAGCAGCCTACGAGCAGTACTTC

J gene: TRBJ2-3
D gene: NA
V gene: TRBV25-1
clone size: NA
CDR3 protein: CASSRGLDRDKYF
CDR3 DNA: TGTGCCAGCAGTAGGGGACTTGACAGGGACAAGTATTTT

J gene: TRBJ2-2
D gene: NA
V gene: TRBV14
clone size: few
CDR3 protein: CASSQDPGRSNTGELFF
CDR3 DNA: TGTGCCAGCAGCCAAGACCCGGGAAGGAGCAACACCGGGGAGCTGTTTTTT